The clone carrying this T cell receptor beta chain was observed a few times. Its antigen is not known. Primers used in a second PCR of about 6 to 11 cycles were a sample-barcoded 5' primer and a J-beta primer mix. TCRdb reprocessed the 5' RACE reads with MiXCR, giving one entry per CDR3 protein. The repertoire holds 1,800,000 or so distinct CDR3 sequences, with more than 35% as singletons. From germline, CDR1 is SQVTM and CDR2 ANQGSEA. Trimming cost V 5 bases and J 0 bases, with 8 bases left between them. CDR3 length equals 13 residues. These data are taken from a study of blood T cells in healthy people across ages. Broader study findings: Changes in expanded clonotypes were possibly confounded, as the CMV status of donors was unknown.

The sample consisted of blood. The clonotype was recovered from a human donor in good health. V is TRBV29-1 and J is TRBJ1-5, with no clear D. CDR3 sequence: CSVRLDSNQPQHF. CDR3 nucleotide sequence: TGCAGCGTTCGATTGGATAGCAATCAGCCCCAGCATTTT.